The clone carrying this T cell receptor (beta chain) has just a few counts. The V end lost 4 bases, the J end lost 4 bases, and 16 bases lay between the germline ends. Germline lookup yields CDR1 MGHDK and CDR2 SYGVNS. The CDR3 runs 15 residues. The data were obtained in a study of blood T cell repertoires in COVID-19. About the research overall: Samples taken during acute and convalescent COVID-19 were collected in the United States, Italy and Spain. Nucleic acid was either cDNA or gDNA, and it came from T cells, B-cell-depleted T cells, or PBMCs.

In the original analysis: It was from reference gene primer amplification that nucleated cell counts were estimated. Sequencing was performed with immunoSEQ multiplex PCR; in TCRdb, only in-frame clones are kept and a portion is missing. From that table come the V and J calls and clone size; the DNA was used to work out D and trimming. The data show under 150,000 clones, about 82% seen once. The sequence derives from a woman in her 40s with active or convalescent COVID-19. The V call is TRBV25-1, the J call TRBJ1-2; possible D gene TRBD1, 6 bases. The specimen sequenced was peripheral blood. The CDR3 is CASSGPGAFVYGYTF. The CDR3 bases are TGTGCCAGCAGTGGTCCAGGGGCCTTTGTCTATGGCTACACCTTC.